A selection of T cell receptor beta chains follows, all from one sample in a study of CD8 T cells in ankylosing spondylitis. One entry per CDR3 protein results from TCRdb running MiXCR on the 5' RACE reads. The sample has some 70,000 distinct CDR3 sequences, under 5.5% seen once. Material: blood, either unsorted or a sorted T cell fraction (not recorded which). The origin of the receptors is a male donor with ankylosing spondylitis or in good health (not recorded which). Each CDR3 is given with its conserved first and last residue. A D gene is named only where the DNA matches it firmly.

TRBJ1-5 | . | TRBV28 | CASSLKVGQPNQPQHF
TRBJ1-2 | . | TRBV5-6 | CASSSAGAIDFNYGYTF
TRBJ2-3 | . | TRBV5-1 | CASSLEQNTDTQYF
TRBJ2-6 | . | TRBV5-1 | CASSLGFAGTFSGANVLTF
TRBJ1-1 | . | TRBV10-3 | CAISESTGTPEAFF
TRBJ2-5 | TRBD1 | TRBV5-1 | CASSYRTGLQETQYF
TRBJ2-4 | . | TRBV5-5 | CASSFWGERGNIQYF
TRBJ1-1 | . | TRBV7-7 | CASSLSMNTEAFF
TRBJ1-2 | TRBD1 | TRBV6-2/TRBV6-3 | CASSYTRQGMSGYTF
TRBJ2-7 | TRBD2 | TRBV7-2 | CASSLVPSGGAYEQYF
TRBJ1-1 | TRBD1 | TRBV7-6 | CASSTRQGSNTEAFF
TRBJ2-7 | TRBD1 | TRBV28 | CASRTSGQGAYEQYF
TRBJ2-7 | TRBD2 | TRBV12-3/TRBV12-4 | CASSAPGLVYEQYF
TRBJ1-2 | TRBD1 | TRBV18 | CASSPGTGGPYGYTF
TRBJ2-3 | . | TRBV24-1 | CATSESRGNTQYF
TRBJ1-5 | . | TRBV6-1 | CASSTAALRPQHF
TRBJ2-7 | TRBD1 | TRBV6-2/TRBV6-3 | CASSSAGTGSSYEQYF
TRBJ1-1 | . | TRBV7-2 | CASSRGGSMNTEAFF
TRBJ2-6 | . | TRBV6-1 | CASRLSYSGANVLTF
TRBJ2-6 | . | TRBV2 | CASLGPGANVLTF
TRBJ2-1 | . | TRBV3-1 | CASSHRDLSYNEQFF
TRBJ1-2 | . | TRBV3-1 | CASSQDSSTPYGYTF
TRBJ2-1 | TRBD1 | TRBV5-1 | CASSLAGNRGHNEQFF
TRBJ1-2 | . | TRBV29-1 | CSVGDSGYTF
TRBJ1-3 | . | TRBV29-1 | CSASSSGNTIYF
TRBJ2-7 | TRBD1 | TRBV28 | CASKPWTGTYEQYF
TRBJ2-1 | TRBD1 | TRBV5-1 | CASSRGQGGNEQFF